Listed here is a single T cell receptor beta chain. V dropped 1 base and J dropped 3 bases, with 12 bases sitting between them. The CDR3 is made up of 16 amino acids. Germline values: CDR1 SEHNR, CDR2 FQNEAQ (reference sequence). This sample is drawn from a study of shared clonotypes between healthy human individuals. Profiling relied on immunoSEQ multiplex PCR, and the TCRdb table lists in-frame clones only, not all of them. The data show 2 million to 2.5 million clones, more than 80% seen once. The TCR comes from a man younger than 35 in good health. Some clones in this sample may be carry-over from other donors' samples. The chain links TRBV7-9 to TRBJ1-4, with D uncertain. The sample was naive CD4+ T cells from PBMCs. Subset indicated: CD45RA+ positively selected. CDR3 sequence: CASSLGEGPSNEKLFF. In nucleotides, the CDR3 is TGTGCCAGCAGCTTAGGGGAGGGTCCCTCTAATGAAAAACTGTTTTTT.